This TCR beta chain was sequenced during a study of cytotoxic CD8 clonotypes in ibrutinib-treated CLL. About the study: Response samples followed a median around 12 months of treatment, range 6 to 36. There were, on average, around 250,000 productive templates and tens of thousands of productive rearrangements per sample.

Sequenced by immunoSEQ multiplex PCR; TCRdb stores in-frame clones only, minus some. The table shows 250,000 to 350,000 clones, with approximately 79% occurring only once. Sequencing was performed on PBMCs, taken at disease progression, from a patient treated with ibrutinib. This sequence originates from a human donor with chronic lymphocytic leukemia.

The CDR3 loop reads CASSKLAGGGDTQYF. CDR3 coding DNA: TGTGCCAGCAGTAAACTAGCGGGGGGTGGAGATACGCAGTATTTT. The chain combines TRBV2 with TRBJ2-3; 12 bases are a match to TRBD2. This CDR3 is built from 15 residues. Trimming cost V 5 bases and J 5 bases; bases outside gene matches: 5. In germline, CDR1 is SNHLY, CDR2 FYNNEI.